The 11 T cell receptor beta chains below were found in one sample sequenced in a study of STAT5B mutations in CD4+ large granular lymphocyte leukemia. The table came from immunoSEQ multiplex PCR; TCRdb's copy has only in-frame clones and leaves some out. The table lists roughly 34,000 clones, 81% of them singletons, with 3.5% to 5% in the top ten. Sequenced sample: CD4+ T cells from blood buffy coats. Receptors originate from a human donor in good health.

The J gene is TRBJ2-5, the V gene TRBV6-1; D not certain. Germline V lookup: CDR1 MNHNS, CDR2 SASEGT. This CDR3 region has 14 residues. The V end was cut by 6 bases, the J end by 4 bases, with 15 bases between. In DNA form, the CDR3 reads TGTGCCAGCAGGAAGGATGGAAGAGGAGAGACCCAGTACTTC. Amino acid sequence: CASRKDGRGETQYF.

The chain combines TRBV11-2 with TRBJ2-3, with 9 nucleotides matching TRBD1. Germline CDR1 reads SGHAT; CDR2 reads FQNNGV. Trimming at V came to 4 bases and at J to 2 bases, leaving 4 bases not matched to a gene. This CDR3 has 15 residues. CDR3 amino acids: CASSSGTGLTDTQYF. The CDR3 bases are TGTGCCAGCAGCTCCGGGACAGGGCTCACAGATACGCAGTATTTT.

The CDR3 reads CASSRGNRDYEQYF. In DNA, the CDR3 is TGTGCCAGCAGTCGAGGCAACCGGGACTACGAGCAGTACTTC. The J gene is TRBJ2-7, the V gene TRBV6-5, with a tentative D call TRBD2 (5 bases). The CDR3 is made up of 14 amino acids. Trimming removed 5 bases from V and 3 bases from J, with 14 bases in between. Germline V CDR1 and CDR2: MNHEY, SVGAGI.

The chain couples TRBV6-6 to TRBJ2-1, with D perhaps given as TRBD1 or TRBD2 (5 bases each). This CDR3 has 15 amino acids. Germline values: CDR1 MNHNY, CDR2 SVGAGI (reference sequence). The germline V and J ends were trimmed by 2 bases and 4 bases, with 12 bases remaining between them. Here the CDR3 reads CASSYGTPQYNEQFF. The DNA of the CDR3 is TGTGCCAGCAGTTACGGGACCCCGCAGTACAATGAGCAGTTCTTC.

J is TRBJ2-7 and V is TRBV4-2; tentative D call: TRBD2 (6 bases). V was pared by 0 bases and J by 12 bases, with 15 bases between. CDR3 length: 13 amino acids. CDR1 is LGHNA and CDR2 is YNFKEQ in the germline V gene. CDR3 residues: CASSQDVAAPSYF. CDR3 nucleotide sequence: TGTGCCAGCAGCCAAGATGTAGCGGCCCCTTCGTACTTC.

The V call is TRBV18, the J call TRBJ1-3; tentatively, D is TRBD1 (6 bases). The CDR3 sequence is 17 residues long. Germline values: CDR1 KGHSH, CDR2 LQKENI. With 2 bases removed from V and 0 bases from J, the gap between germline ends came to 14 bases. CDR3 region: CASSPAPGHYSGNTIYF. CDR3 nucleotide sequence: TGTGCCAGCTCACCAGCACCGGGACACTACTCTGGAAACACCATATATTTT.

The CDR3: CASSELETQYF. CDR3 DNA: TGCGCCAGCAGTGAGCTCGAGACCCAGTACTTC. This rearrangement joins TRBV10-2 to TRBJ2-5; no firm D call. The CDR3 sequence is 11 residues long. CDR1 and CDR2 (germline): WSHSY, SAAADI. Trimming removed 2 bases at V and 5 bases at J, with 3 bases between.

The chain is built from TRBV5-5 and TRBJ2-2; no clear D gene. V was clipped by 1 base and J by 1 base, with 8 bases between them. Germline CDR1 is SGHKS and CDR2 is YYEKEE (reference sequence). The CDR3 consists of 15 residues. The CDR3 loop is CASSLRAGNTGELFF. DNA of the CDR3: TGTGCCAGCAGCTTGAGGGCAGGGAACACCGGGGAGCTGTTTTTT.

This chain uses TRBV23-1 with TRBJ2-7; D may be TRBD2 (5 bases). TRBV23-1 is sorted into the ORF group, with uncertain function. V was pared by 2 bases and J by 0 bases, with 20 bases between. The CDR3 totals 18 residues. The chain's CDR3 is CASSQIGVTRIVSYEQYF. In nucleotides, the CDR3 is TGCGCCAGCAGTCAAATCGGGGTGACACGGATAGTCTCCTACGAGCAGTACTTC.

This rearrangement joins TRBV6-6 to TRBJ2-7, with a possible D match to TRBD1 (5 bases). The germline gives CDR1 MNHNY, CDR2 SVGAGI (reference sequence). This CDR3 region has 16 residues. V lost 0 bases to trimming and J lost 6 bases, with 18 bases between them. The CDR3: CASSYSKAGGAGEQYF. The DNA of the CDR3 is TGTGCCAGCAGTTACTCGAAAGCCGGTGGGGCTGGCGAGCAGTACTTC.

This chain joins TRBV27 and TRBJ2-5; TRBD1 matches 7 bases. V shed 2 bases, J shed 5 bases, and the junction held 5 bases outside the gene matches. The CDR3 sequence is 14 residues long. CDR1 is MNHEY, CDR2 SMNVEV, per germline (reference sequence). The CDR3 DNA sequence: TGTGCCAGCAGTTTAATAGGACAGGCTGAGACCCAGTACTTC. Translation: CASSLIGQAETQYF.